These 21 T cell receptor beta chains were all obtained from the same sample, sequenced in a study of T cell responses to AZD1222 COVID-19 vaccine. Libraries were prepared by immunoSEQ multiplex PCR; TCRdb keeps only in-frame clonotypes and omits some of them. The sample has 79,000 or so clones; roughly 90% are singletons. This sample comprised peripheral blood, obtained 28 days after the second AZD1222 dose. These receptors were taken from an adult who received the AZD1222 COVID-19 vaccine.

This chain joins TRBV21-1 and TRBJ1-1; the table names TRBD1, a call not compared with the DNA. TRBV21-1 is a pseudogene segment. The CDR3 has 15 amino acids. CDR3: CASSKTGGEDTEAFF. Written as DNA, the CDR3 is TGTGCCAGCAGCAAGACAGGGGGCGAGGACACTGAAGCTTTCTTT.

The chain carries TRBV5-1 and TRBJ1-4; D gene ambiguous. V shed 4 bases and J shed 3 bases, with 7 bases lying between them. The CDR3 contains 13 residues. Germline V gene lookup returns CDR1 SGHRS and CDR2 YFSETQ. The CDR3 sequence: CASSLDPNEKLFF. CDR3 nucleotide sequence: TGCGCCAGCAGCCTGGACCCTAATGAAAAACTGTTTTTT.

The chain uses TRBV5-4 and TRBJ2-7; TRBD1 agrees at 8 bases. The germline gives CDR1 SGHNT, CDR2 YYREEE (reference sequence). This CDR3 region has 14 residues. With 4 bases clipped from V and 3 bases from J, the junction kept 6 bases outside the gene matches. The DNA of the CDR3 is TGTGCCAGCAGCAGAAAGACAGGGGACTACGAGCAGTACGTC. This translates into CASSRKTGDYEQYV.

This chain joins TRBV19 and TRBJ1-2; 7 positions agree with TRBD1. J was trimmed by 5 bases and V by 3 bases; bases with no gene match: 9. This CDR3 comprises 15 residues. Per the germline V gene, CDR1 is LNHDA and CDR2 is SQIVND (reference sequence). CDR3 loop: CASSISQGQRYGYTF. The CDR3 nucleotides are TGTGCCAGTAGTATCAGTCAGGGACAGCGATATGGCTACACCTTC.

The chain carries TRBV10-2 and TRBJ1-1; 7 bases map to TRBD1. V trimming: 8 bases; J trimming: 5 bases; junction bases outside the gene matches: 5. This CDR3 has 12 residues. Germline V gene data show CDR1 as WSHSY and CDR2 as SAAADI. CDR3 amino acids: CASVTGRTEAFF. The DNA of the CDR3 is TGCGCCAGCGTGACAGGGAGGACTGAAGCTTTCTTT.

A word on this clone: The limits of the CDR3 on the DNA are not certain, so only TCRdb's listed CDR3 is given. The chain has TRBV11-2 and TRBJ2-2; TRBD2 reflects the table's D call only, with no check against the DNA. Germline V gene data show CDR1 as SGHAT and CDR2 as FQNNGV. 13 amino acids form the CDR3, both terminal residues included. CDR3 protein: CASSLLRAGELFF.

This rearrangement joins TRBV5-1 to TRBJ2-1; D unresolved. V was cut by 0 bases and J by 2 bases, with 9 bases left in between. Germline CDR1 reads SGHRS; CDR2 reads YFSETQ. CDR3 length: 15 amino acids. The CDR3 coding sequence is TGCGCCAGCAGCTTGGAACAGATTGCCTACAATGAGCAGTTCTTC. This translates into CASSLEQIAYNEQFF.

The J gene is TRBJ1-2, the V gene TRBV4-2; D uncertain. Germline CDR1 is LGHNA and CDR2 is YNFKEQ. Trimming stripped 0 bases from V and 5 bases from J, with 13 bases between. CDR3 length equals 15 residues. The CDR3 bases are TGTGCCAGCAGCCAAGAGGGCCAGGCGAAATATGGCTACACCTTC. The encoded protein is CASSQEGQAKYGYTF.

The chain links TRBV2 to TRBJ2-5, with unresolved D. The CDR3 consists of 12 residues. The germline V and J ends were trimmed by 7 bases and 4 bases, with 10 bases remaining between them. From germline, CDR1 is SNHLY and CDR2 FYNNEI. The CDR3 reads CASIERLETQYF. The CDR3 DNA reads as TGTGCCAGCATCGAGAGATTAGAGACCCAGTACTTC.

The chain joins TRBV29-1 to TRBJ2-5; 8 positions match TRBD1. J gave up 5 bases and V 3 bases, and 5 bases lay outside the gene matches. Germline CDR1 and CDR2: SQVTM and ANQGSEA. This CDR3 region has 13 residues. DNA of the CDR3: TGCAGCGTTGACGCAGGGGGCCAGGAGACCCAGTACTTC. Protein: CSVDAGGQETQYF.

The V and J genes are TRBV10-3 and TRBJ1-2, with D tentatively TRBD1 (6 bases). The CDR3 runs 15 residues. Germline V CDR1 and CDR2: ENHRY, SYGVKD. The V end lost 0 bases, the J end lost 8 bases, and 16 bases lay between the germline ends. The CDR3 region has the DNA TGTGCCATCAGTGAGTCGATCCCCGGGGGCGAAGGCTACACCTTC. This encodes CAISESIPGGEGYTF.

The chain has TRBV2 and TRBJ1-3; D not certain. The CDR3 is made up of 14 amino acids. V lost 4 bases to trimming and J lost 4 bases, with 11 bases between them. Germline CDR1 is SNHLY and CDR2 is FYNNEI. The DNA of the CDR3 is TGTGCCAGCAGTGCCTCTAATGCCGGAAACACCATATATTTT. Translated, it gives CASSASNAGNTIYF.

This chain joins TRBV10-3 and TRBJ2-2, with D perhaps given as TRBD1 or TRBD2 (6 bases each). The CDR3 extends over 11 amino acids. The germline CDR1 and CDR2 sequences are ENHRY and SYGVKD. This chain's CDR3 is CAMGGPGELFF. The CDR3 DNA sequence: TGTGCTATGGGGGGCCCCGGGGAGCTGTTTTTT.

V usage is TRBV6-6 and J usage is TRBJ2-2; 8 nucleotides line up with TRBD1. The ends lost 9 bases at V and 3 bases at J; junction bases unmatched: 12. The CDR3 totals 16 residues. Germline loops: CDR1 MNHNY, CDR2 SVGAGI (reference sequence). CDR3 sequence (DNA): TGTGCCAGTCGCCAGGGGGCAGTGGGGGACACCGGGGAGCTGTTTTTT. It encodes CASRQGAVGDTGELFF.

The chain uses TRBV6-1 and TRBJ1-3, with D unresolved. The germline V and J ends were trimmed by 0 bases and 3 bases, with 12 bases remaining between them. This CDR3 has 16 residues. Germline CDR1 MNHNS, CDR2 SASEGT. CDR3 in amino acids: CASSEAHSRIGNTIYF. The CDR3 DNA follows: TGTGCCAGCAGTGAAGCTCACAGTCGAATTGGAAACACCATATATTTT.

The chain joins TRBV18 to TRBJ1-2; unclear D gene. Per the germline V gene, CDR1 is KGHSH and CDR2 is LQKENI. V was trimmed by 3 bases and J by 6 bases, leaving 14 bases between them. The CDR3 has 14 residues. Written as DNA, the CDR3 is TGTGCCAGCTCACCCTCTCTAGGTGGAGATGGCTACACCTTC. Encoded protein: CASSPSLGGDGYTF. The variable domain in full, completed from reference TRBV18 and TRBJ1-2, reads NAGVMQNPRHLVRRRGQEARLRCSPMKGHSHVYWYRQLPEEGLKFMVYLQKENIIDESGMPKERFSAEFPKEGPSILRIQQVVRGDSAAYFCASSPSLGGDGYTFGSGTRLTVV.

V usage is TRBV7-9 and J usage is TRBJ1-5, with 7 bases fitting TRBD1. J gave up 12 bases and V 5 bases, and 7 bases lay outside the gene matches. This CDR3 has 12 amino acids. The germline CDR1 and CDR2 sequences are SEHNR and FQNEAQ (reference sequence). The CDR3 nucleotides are TGTGCCAGCAGCCTCGACAGGGAAGGCCAGCATTTT. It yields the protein CASSLDREGQHF.

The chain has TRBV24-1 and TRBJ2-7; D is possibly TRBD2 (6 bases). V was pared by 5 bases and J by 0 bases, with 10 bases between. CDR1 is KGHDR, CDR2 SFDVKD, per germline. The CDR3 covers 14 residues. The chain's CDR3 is CATSVGGSSYEQYF. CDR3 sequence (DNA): TGTGCCACCAGTGTCGGAGGGAGCTCCTACGAGCAGTACTTC.

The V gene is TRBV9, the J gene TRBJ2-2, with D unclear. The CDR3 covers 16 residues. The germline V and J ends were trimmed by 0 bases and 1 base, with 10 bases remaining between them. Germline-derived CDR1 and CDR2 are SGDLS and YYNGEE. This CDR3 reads CASSVAVDKNTGELFF. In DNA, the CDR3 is TGTGCCAGCAGCGTAGCGGTCGACAAGAACACCGGGGAGCTGTTTTTT. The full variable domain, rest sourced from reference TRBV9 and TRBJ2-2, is DSGVTQTPKHLITATGQRVTLRCSPRSGDLSVYWYQQSLDQGLQFLIQYYNGEERAKGNILERFSAQQFPDLHSELNLSSLELGDSALYFCASSVAVDKNTGELFFGEGSRLTVL.

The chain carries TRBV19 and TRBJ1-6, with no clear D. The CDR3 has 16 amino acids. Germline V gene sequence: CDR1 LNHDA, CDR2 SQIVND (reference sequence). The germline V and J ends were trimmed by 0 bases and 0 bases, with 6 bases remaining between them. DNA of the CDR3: TGTGCCAGTAGTATAGACGGAGACTCCTATAATTCACCCCTCCACTTT. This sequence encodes CASSIDGDSYNSPLHF.

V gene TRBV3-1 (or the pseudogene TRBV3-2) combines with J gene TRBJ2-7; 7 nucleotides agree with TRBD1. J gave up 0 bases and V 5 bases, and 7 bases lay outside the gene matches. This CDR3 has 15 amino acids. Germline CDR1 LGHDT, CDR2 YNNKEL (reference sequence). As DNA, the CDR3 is TGTGCCAGCAGCGTTCCCGGGACAGTCTCCTACGAGCAGTACTTC. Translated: CASSVPGTVSYEQYF.